A selection of T cell receptor beta chains follows, all from one sample in a study of control samples from healthy donors and cancer patients. Assay used: immunoSEQ multiplex PCR; TCRdb lists only in-frame clones, some missing. The sample lists some 110,000 clones; 83% were seen once. The sample was blood. The receptors come from a woman aged 45 to 65 in good health. Both conserved end residues are part of each CDR3. A D gene is named only where the DNA matches it firmly. The size field is filled for only some rows; it gives once, few, many or a size class.

d_gene: -; j_gene: TRBJ2-2; abundance: -; v_gene: TRBV15; CDR3nt: TGTGCCACCAGCAGCGAGCTAGGCTCCGTATCCGACACCGGGGAGCTGTTTTTT; CDR3aa: CATSSELGSVSDTGELFF
d_gene: -; j_gene: TRBJ2-1; abundance: -; v_gene: TRBV9; CDR3nt: TGTGCCAGCAGCGTAGAGCCAGATCGAGGTGAGCAGTTCTTC; CDR3aa: CASSVEPDRGEQFF
d_gene: -; j_gene: TRBJ2-3; abundance: -; v_gene: TRBV6-5; CDR3nt: TGTGCCAGCAGTTACAAAGGCGGCGACACCACTACTACGCAGTATTTT; CDR3aa: CASSYKGGDTTTTQYF
d_gene: TRBD1; j_gene: TRBJ2-7; abundance: -; v_gene: TRBV15; CDR3nt: TGTGCCACCAGCGCCTGGACAGGGCACTACGAGCAGTACTTC; CDR3aa: CATSAWTGHYEQYF
d_gene: TRBD2; j_gene: TRBJ2-1; abundance: -; v_gene: TRBV11-3; CDR3nt: TGTGCCAGCAGCTTCGGGAGGGCCAACAATGAGCAGTTCTTC; CDR3aa: CASSFGRANNEQFF
d_gene: TRBD1; j_gene: TRBJ2-2; abundance: -; v_gene: TRBV12-5; CDR3nt: TGTGCTAGTGGCCTTCAACAGGGGCGCGGCACCGGGGAGCTGTTTTTT; CDR3aa: CASGLQQGRGTGELFF
d_gene: TRBD1; j_gene: TRBJ2-1; abundance: -; v_gene: TRBV30; CDR3nt: TGTGCCGCCGGGACAGGTGTCCGAGGTGAGCAGTTCTTC; CDR3aa: CAAGTGVRGEQFF
d_gene: -; j_gene: TRBJ2-2; abundance: -; v_gene: TRBV2; CDR3nt: TGTGCCAGCAGTGAAGTTGGTCTAGCGAACACCGGGGAGCTGTTTTTT; CDR3aa: CASSEVGLANTGELFF
d_gene: -; j_gene: TRBJ1-6; abundance: -; v_gene: TRBV28; CDR3nt: TGTGCCAGCAGTCCTCCCGGGGCGGATTCACCCCTCCACTTT; CDR3aa: CASSPPGADSPLHF
d_gene: -; j_gene: TRBJ1-1; abundance: -; v_gene: TRBV7-3; CDR3nt: TGTGCCAGCAGCGAAGGACCAGAATCGCGAGGACTTTTGAACACTGAAGCTTTCTTT; CDR3aa: CASSEGPESRGLLNTEAFF
d_gene: TRBD2; j_gene: TRBJ2-7; abundance: -; v_gene: TRBV4-3; CDR3nt: TGCGCCAGCAGCCAAGAAGCTAGCGGGAACTCCTACGAGCAGTACTTC; CDR3aa: CASSQEASGNSYEQYF
d_gene: -; j_gene: TRBJ1-4; abundance: -; v_gene: TRBV7-9; CDR3nt: TGTGCCAGCAGCTTAAATATGGGGCGCGTTGAAAAACTGTTTTTT; CDR3aa: CASSLNMGRVEKLFF
d_gene: -; j_gene: TRBJ1-1; abundance: -; v_gene: TRBV7-3; CDR3nt: TGTGCCAGCAGCTTAATGGCAGGTTCCAACACTGAAGCTTTCTTT; CDR3aa: CASSLMAGSNTEAFF
d_gene: -; j_gene: TRBJ1-3; abundance: once; v_gene: TRBV15; CDR3nt: TGTGCCACCAGCAGAGGGCGGAGCCTCTCTGGAAACACCATATATTTT; CDR3aa: CATSRGRSLSGNTIYF
d_gene: TRBD2; j_gene: TRBJ2-7; abundance: -; v_gene: TRBV5-1; CDR3nt: TGCGCCAGCAGACGGGAGGGGAGTTTCCACGAGCAGTACTTC; CDR3aa: CASRREGSFHEQYF
d_gene: TRBD1; j_gene: TRBJ1-2; abundance: -; v_gene: TRBV19; CDR3nt: TGTGCCAGTAGTATGTACACAGGGGGCGCTTTGAACTATGGCTACACCTTC; CDR3aa: CASSMYTGGALNYGYTF
d_gene: -; j_gene: TRBJ2-7; abundance: -; v_gene: TRBV21-1; CDR3nt: TGTGCCAGCAGCAAAGGGGGGGCCACAAGCTCCTACGAGCAGTACTTC; CDR3aa: CASSKGGATSSYEQYF
d_gene: TRBD1; j_gene: TRBJ1-2; abundance: once; v_gene: TRBV2; CDR3nt: TGTGCCAGCAGTCTTACCAGGACAGGGGGCACCGAAAATGGCTACACCTTC; CDR3aa: CASSLTRTGGTENGYTF
d_gene: TRBD1; j_gene: TRBJ1-1; abundance: -; v_gene: TRBV6-2/TRBV6-3; CDR3nt: TGTGCCAGCAGCTCCTGGGACAGGGGGCGTTGGGGCACTGAAGCTTTCTTT; CDR3aa: CASSSWDRGRWGTEAFF
d_gene: -; j_gene: TRBJ2-3; abundance: -; v_gene: TRBV5-4; CDR3nt: TGTGCCAGCAGCTTGGTATTCCAGGAGACAGATACGCAGTATTTT; CDR3aa: CASSLVFQETDTQYF
d_gene: TRBD2; j_gene: TRBJ2-2; abundance: -; v_gene: TRBV29-1; CDR3nt: TGCAGCGTTGCCCGGGACTACAACACCGGGGAGCTGTTTTTT; CDR3aa: CSVARDYNTGELFF
d_gene: TRBD2; j_gene: TRBJ2-7; abundance: -; v_gene: TRBV7-2; CDR3nt: TGTGCCAGCAGCTTAGATACTAGCGGGAGCTACGAGCAGTACTTC; CDR3aa: CASSLDTSGSYEQYF
d_gene: -; j_gene: TRBJ1-5; abundance: -; v_gene: TRBV6-2/TRBV6-3; CDR3nt: TGTGCCAGCAGTTACGGGGGTGCGGGACCCCAGCATTTT; CDR3aa: CASSYGGAGPQHF
d_gene: -; j_gene: TRBJ1-1; abundance: -; v_gene: TRBV11-2; CDR3nt: TGTGCCAGCAGCTTAGATCCTCCCCCTGAAGCTTTCTTT; CDR3aa: CASSLDPPPEAFF
d_gene: TRBD1; j_gene: TRBJ1-1; abundance: many; v_gene: TRBV29-1; CDR3nt: TGCAGCGTGCTTCCGGACAGGGGGCGCGTCGAAGCTTTCTTT; CDR3aa: CSVLPDRGRVEAFF
d_gene: TRBD2; j_gene: TRBJ2-3; abundance: -; v_gene: TRBV6-2/TRBV6-3; CDR3nt: TGTGCCAGCAGTCGCTTCGGGACTAGCCCTAAATGGGATACGCAGTATTTT; CDR3aa: CASSRFGTSPKWDTQYF
d_gene: -; j_gene: TRBJ2-1; abundance: -; v_gene: TRBV7-2; CDR3nt: TGTGCCAGCAGCTTAGCAGGGTTTCGCTACAATGAGCAGTTCTTC; CDR3aa: CASSLAGFRYNEQFF
d_gene: -; j_gene: TRBJ2-7; abundance: once; v_gene: TRBV5-5; CDR3nt: TGTGCCAGCAGCTCCACAACCTACGAGCAGTACTTC; CDR3aa: CASSSTTYEQYF
d_gene: TRBD1; j_gene: TRBJ2-6; abundance: -; v_gene: TRBV19; CDR3nt: TGTGCCAGTAGCTTTAACAGGGGATTCTCTGGGGCCAACGTCCTGACTTTC; CDR3aa: CASSFNRGFSGANVLTF
d_gene: -; j_gene: TRBJ1-1; abundance: -; v_gene: TRBV7-3; CDR3nt: TGTGCCAGCAGCTTATCCAGCTTCGCTGAAGCTTTCTTT; CDR3aa: CASSLSSFAEAFF
d_gene: -; j_gene: TRBJ1-5; abundance: once; v_gene: TRBV28; CDR3nt: TGTGCCAGCAGTCCAGACGGATATAGCAATCAGCCCCAGCATTTT; CDR3aa: CASSPDGYSNQPQHF
d_gene: -; j_gene: TRBJ2-1; abundance: -; v_gene: TRBV2; CDR3nt: TGTGCCAGCAGTGAACAGCAGCAGTTCTTC; CDR3aa: CASSEQQQFF
d_gene: -; j_gene: TRBJ2-1; abundance: -; v_gene: TRBV9; CDR3nt: TGTGCCAGCAGCGGAGCCCTGGTGGGGGGATCCTACAATGAGCAGTTCTTC; CDR3aa: CASSGALVGGSYNEQFF
d_gene: -; j_gene: TRBJ2-1; abundance: -; v_gene: TRBV21-1; CDR3nt: TGTGCCAGCAGCAAGACGGGCCCTGTGGGGTTACGCTACAATGAGCAGTTCTTC; CDR3aa: CASSKTGPVGLRYNEQFF
d_gene: TRBD1; j_gene: TRBJ2-7; abundance: once; v_gene: TRBV15; CDR3nt: TGTGCCACCAGCGGACGGGACAGTGCCTACGAGCAGTACTTC; CDR3aa: CATSGRDSAYEQYF
d_gene: -; j_gene: TRBJ2-1; abundance: -; v_gene: TRBV3-1/TRBV3-2; CDR3nt: TGTGCCAGCAGCCAAGCCCTAGTCGGCTACAATGAGCAGTTCTTC; CDR3aa: CASSQALVGYNEQFF
d_gene: -; j_gene: TRBJ2-5; abundance: few; v_gene: TRBV5-4; CDR3nt: TGTGCCAGCAGCTCAAAGTGGGGGGGCCGAGCAGAGACCCAGTACTTC; CDR3aa: CASSSKWGGRAETQYF
d_gene: TRBD1; j_gene: TRBJ1-1; abundance: once; v_gene: TRBV29-1; CDR3nt: TGCAGCGCCGCGGGACAGGTGAACACTGAAGCTTTCTTT; CDR3aa: CSAAGQVNTEAFF
d_gene: TRBD2; j_gene: TRBJ2-4; abundance: -; v_gene: TRBV7-2; CDR3nt: TGTGCCAGCAGCTTAGGCGGGAGGGTGGGGACCAAAAACATTCAGTACTTC; CDR3aa: CASSLGGRVGTKNIQYF
d_gene: -; j_gene: TRBJ2-2; abundance: -; v_gene: TRBV9; CDR3nt: TGTGCCAGCAGCGTACTGCCCGGGAGGAACACCGGGGAGCTGTTTTTT; CDR3aa: CASSVLPGRNTGELFF
d_gene: TRBD2; j_gene: TRBJ2-1; abundance: -; v_gene: TRBV5-1; CDR3nt: TGCGCCAGCAGCCAAGGGGCTAGCGGGAGTCATGAGCAGTTCTTC; CDR3aa: CASSQGASGSHEQFF
d_gene: -; j_gene: TRBJ1-6; abundance: -; v_gene: TRBV25-1; CDR3nt: TGTGCCAGCTCCCCCGAAGGGCACTCACCCCTCCACTTT; CDR3aa: CASSPEGHSPLHF
d_gene: -; j_gene: TRBJ1-6; abundance: -; v_gene: TRBV7-9; CDR3nt: TGTGCCAGCAGCCAAGGACAGTCCTATAATTCACCCCTCCACTTT; CDR3aa: CASSQGQSYNSPLHF
d_gene: TRBD1; j_gene: TRBJ1-5; abundance: -; v_gene: TRBV24-1; CDR3nt: TGTGCCACCAGTGATCAGGACAGGGGGCCGAATCAGCCCCAGCATTTT; CDR3aa: CATSDQDRGPNQPQHF
d_gene: -; j_gene: TRBJ2-1; abundance: -; v_gene: TRBV7-7; CDR3nt: TGTGCTAGCAGCCTCTCGGGGGTGGGCAATGAGCAGTTCTTC; CDR3aa: CASSLSGVGNEQFF
d_gene: -; j_gene: TRBJ2-7; abundance: few; v_gene: TRBV29-1; CDR3nt: TGCAGCGTTGTTCTAGGAGTCCACGAGCAGTACTTC; CDR3aa: CSVVLGVHEQYF
d_gene: TRBD1; j_gene: TRBJ2-3; abundance: -; v_gene: TRBV5-6; CDR3nt: TGTGCCAGCAGCTCTGGGACAGGTAGCACAGATACGCAGTATTTT; CDR3aa: CASSSGTGSTDTQYF
d_gene: TRBD2; j_gene: TRBJ2-1; abundance: -; v_gene: TRBV29-1; CDR3nt: TGCAGCGTGTCTGGACTAGCGGGGGGACCGAATGAGCAGTTCTTC; CDR3aa: CSVSGLAGGPNEQFF
d_gene: -; j_gene: TRBJ1-1; abundance: -; v_gene: TRBV29-1; CDR3nt: TGCAGCGTTGAAGCGCGGTGGAACACTGAAGCTTTCTTT; CDR3aa: CSVEARWNTEAFF
d_gene: TRBD1; j_gene: TRBJ1-2; abundance: once; v_gene: TRBV19; CDR3nt: TGTGCCAGTAGTATCGCTGGGACAGGGAATAACTATGGCTACACCTTC; CDR3aa: CASSIAGTGNNYGYTF
d_gene: TRBD1; j_gene: TRBJ2-3; abundance: once; v_gene: TRBV7-2; CDR3nt: TGTGCCAGCAGCCGGCGGGACAGGACCATAGATACGCAGTATTTT; CDR3aa: CASSRRDRTIDTQYF
d_gene: -; j_gene: TRBJ2-7; abundance: -; v_gene: TRBV7-2; CDR3nt: TGTGCCAGCAGCTTAAGTGGGAGCTCCTACGAGCAGTACTTC; CDR3aa: CASSLSGSSYEQYF
d_gene: -; j_gene: TRBJ2-5; abundance: -; v_gene: TRBV5-1; CDR3nt: TGCGCCAGCAGTTCGGGGTCAGAGGAGACCCAGTACTTC; CDR3aa: CASSSGSEETQYF
d_gene: -; j_gene: TRBJ1-6; abundance: -; v_gene: TRBV28; CDR3nt: TGTGCCAGCAGTTTACGATGGTCCCGGGGGGGGGAGGTCAATTCACCCCTCCACTTT; CDR3aa: CASSLRWSRGGEVNSPLHF
d_gene: TRBD1; j_gene: TRBJ1-5; abundance: once; v_gene: TRBV3-1/TRBV3-2; CDR3nt: TGTGCCAGCAGCCAAGGACCGCTGACAGGGAATCAGCCCCAGCATTTT; CDR3aa: CASSQGPLTGNQPQHF